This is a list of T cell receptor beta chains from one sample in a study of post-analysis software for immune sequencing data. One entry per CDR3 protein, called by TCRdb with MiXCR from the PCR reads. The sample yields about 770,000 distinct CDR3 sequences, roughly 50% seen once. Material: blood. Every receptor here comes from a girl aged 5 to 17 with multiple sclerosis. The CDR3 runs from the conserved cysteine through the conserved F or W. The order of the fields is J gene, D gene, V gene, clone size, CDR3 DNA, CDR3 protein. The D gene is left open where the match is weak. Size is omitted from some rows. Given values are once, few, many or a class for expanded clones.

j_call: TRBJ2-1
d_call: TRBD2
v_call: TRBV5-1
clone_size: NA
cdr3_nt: TGCGCCAGCCGCCTGCGGGAGTATACCGGTGAGCAGTTCTTC
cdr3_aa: CASRLREYTGEQFF

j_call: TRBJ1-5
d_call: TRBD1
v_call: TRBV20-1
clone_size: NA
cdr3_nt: TGCAGTGCTAGACCGGGACAGGGGATAACGGGGCGCAATCAGCCCCAGCATTTT
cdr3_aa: CSARPGQGITGRNQPQHF

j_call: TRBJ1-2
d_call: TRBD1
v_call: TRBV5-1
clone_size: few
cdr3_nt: TGCGCCAGCAGCTTGGCCCCGACAGGGCGAGGTAACGGCTACACCTTC
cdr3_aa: CASSLAPTGRGNGYTF

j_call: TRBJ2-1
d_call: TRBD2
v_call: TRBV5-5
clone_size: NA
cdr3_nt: TGTGCCAGCAGCTTGGTTTTAGCGGGAGGGCCCGCTGGTGAGCAGTTCTTC
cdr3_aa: CASSLVLAGGPAGEQFF

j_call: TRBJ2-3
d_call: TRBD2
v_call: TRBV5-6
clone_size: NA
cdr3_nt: TGTGCCAGCAGCCTGGTGACTAGCGCTTTTGATACGCAGTATTTT
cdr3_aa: CASSLVTSAFDTQYF

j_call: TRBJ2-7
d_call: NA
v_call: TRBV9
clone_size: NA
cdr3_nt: TGTGCCAGCAGCGTAGGTCCTTCCCTGGACGAGCAGTACTTC
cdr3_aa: CASSVGPSLDEQYF

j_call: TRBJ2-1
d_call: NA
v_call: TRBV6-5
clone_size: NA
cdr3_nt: TGTGCCAGCAGTTACTCGACCGGAGGTGCGGTACCTTACAATGAGCAGTTCTTC
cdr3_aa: CASSYSTGGAVPYNEQFF

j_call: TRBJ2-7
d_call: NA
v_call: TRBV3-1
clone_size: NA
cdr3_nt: TGTGCCAGCAGCCAAGGATCGCGGGCCTACGAGCAGTACTTC
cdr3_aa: CASSQGSRAYEQYF

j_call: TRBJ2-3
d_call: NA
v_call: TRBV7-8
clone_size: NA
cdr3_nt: TGTGCCAGCAGCTTAGCGCCAGATCTTTTCACAGATACGCAGTATTTT
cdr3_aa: CASSLAPDLFTDTQYF

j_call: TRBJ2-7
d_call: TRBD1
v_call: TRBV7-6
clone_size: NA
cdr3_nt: TGTGCCAGCAGCTTAAGACAGGGACCCGAGCAGTACTTC
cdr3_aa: CASSLRQGPEQYF

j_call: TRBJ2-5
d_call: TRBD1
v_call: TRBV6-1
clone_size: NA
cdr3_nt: TGTGCCAGCAGCCTTGGGACAGGGAGCCAAGAGACCCAGTACTTC
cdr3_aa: CASSLGTGSQETQYF

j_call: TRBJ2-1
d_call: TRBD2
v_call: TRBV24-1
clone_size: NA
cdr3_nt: TGTGCCACCAGTGAGGGGGGACTAGCGGGGTCGAGCTCCTACAATGAGCAGTTCTTC
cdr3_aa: CATSEGGLAGSSSYNEQFF

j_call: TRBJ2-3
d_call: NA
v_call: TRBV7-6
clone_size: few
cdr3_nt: TGTGCCAGCAGCAGGGTCCGGGATACGCAGTATTTT
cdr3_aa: CASSRVRDTQYF

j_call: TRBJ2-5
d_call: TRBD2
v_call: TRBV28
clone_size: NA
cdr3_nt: TGTGCCAGCAGTATTAGCGGGACCCAAGAGACCCAGTACTTC
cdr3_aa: CASSISGTQETQYF

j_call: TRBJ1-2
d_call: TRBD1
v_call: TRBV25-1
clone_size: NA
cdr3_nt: TGTGCCAGCAGTGACCGGGACAGGGACGGCTACACCTTC
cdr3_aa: CASSDRDRDGYTF

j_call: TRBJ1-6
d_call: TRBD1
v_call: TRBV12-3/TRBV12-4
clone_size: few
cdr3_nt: TGTGCCAGCATCCCTAGGGGACAGGGGGATTCACCCCTCCACTTT
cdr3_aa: CASIPRGQGDSPLHF